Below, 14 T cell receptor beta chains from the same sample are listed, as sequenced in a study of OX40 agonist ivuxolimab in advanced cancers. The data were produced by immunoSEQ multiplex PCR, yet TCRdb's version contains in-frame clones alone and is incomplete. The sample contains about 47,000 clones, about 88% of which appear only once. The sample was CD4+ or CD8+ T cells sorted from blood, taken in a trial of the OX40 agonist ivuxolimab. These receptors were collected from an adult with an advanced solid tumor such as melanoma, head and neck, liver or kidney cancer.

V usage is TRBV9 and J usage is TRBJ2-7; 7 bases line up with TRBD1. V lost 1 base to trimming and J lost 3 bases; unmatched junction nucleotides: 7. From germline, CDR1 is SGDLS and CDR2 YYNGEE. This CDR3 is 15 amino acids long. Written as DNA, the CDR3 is TGTGCCAGCAGCGTATATGGGGACAGTATCTACGAGCAGTACTTC. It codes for CASSVYGDSIYEQYF.

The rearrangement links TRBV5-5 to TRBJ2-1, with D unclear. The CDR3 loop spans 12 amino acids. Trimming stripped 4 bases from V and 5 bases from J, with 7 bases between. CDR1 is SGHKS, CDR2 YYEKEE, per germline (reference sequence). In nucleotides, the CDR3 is TGTGCCAGCAGCCATGGAAACAATGAGCAGTTCTTC. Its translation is CASSHGNNEQFF.

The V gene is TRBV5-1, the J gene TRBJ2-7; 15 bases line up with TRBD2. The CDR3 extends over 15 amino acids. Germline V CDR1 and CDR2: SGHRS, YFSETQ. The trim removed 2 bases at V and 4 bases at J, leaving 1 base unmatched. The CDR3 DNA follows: TGCGCCAGCAGCTTCGGACTAGCGGGAGGGTACGAGCAGTACTTC. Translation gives CASSFGLAGGYEQYF. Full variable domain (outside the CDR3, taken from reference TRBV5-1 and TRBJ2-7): KAGVTQTPRYLIKTRGQQVTLSCSPISGHRSVSWYQQTPGQGLQFLFEYFSETQRNKGNFPGRFSGRQFSNSRSEMNVSTLELGDSALYLCASSFGLAGGYEQYFGPGTRLTVT.

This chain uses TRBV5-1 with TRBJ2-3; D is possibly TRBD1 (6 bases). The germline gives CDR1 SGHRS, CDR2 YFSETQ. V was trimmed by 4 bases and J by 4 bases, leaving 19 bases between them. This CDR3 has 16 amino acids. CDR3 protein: CASSQTQGRLADTQYF. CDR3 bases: TGCGCCAGCAGCCAGACCCAGGGGCGATTGGCAGATACGCAGTATTTT.

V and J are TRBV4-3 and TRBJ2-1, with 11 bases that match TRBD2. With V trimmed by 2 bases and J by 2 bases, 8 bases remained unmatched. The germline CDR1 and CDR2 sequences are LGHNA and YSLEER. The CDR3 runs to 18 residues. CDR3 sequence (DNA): TGCGCCAGCAGCCAACGCCCCTCGGGACTAGCGGCCTACAATGAGCAGTTCTTC. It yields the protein CASSQRPSGLAAYNEQFF.

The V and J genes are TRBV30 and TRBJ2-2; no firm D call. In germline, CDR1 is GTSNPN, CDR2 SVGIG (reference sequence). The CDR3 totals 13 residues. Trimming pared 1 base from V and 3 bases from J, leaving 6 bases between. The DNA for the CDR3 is TGTGCCTGGAGTGGGACGTACACCGGGGAGCTGTTTTTT. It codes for CAWSGTYTGELFF.

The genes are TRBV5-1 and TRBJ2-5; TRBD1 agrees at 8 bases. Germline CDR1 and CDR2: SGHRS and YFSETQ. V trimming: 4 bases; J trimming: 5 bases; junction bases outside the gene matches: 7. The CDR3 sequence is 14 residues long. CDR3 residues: CASSPGQEVETQYF. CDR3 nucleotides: TGCGCCAGCAGCCCGGGACAGGAGGTGGAGACCCAGTACTTC.

CDR3 coding DNA: TGCGCCAGCAGCCAAGATCCTAGCGGATATTACAATGAGCAGTTCTTC. Translation: CASSQDPSGYYNEQFF. This chain uses TRBV4-1 with TRBJ2-1, with 7 bases identical to TRBD2. Per germline, CDR1 MGHRA and CDR2 YSYEKL. V trimming: 0 bases; J trimming: 4 bases; junction bases outside the gene matches: 6. The CDR3 consists of 16 residues.

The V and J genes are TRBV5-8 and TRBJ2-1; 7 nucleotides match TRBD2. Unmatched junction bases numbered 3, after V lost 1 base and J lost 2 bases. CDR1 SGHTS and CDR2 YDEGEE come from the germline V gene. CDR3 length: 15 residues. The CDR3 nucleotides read TGTGCCAGCAGCTTGTGGGGGAGGGCCTACAATGAGCAGTTCTTC. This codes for CASSLWGRAYNEQFF.

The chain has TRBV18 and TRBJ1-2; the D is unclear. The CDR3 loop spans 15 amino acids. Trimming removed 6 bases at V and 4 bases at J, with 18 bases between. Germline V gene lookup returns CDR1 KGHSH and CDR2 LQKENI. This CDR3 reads CASSPAAESSYGYTF. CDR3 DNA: TGTGCCAGCTCCCCCGCCGCGGAATCGAGCTATGGCTACACCTTC.

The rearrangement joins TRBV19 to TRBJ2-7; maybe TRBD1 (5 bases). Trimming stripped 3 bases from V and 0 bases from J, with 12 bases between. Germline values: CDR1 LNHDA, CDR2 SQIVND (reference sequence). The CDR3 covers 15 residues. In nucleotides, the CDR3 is TGTGCCAGTAGTATGGGGCGGTCTATCTCCTACGAGCAGTACTTC. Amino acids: CASSMGRSISYEQYF.

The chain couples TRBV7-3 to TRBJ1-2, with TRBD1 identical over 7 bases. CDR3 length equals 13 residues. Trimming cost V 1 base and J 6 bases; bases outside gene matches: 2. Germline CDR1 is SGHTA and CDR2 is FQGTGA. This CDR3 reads CASSLSRGDGYTF. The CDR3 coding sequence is TGTGCCAGCAGCTTAAGCAGGGGGGATGGCTACACCTTC.

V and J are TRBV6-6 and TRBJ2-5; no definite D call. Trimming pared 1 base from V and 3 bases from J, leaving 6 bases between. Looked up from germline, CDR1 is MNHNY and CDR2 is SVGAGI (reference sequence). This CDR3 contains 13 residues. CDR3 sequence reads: CASSYFGEETQYF. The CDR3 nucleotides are TGTGCCAGCAGTTACTTTGGGGAAGAGACCCAGTACTTC.

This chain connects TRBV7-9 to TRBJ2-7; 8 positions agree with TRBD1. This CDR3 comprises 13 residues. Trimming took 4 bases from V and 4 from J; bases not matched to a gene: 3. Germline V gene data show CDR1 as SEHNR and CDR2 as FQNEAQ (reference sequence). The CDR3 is CASSWTGNYEQYF. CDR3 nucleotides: TGTGCCAGCAGCTGGACAGGGAATTACGAGCAGTACTTC. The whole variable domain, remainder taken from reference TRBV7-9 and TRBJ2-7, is DTGVSQNPRHKITKRGQNVTFRCDPISEHNRLYWYRQTLGQGPEFLTYFQNEAQLEKSRLLSDRFSAERPKGSFSTLEIQRTEQGDSAMYLCASSWTGNYEQYFGPGTRLTVT.